This entry concerns a single T cell receptor beta chain. Its antigen remains unknown. The entry originates in a study of shared clonotypes between healthy human individuals. Study-level findings and limits: Non-shared clonotypes showed lower generation probabilities than clonotypes common to all four donors.

Here immunoSEQ multiplex PCR was the method, and the copy in TCRdb shows in-frame clones only, minus some. The data show over 2 million clones, about 95% seen once. This TCR was sampled from a man younger than 35 in good health. The sequenced sample was naive CD4+ T cells sorted from blood. The subset: CD45RA+ positively selected.

CDR3 loop: CASSGGTKNQETQYF. The CDR3 DNA sequence: TGTGCCAGCTCGGGAGGGACTAAAAATCAAGAGACCCAGTACTTC. The chain carries TRBV11-2 and TRBJ2-5, with 8 bases lining up with TRBD2. Germline V lookup: CDR1 SGHAT, CDR2 FQNNGV. The CDR3 covers 15 residues. V was pared by 8 bases and J by 2 bases, with 10 bases of the junction left unmatched.